The source of this T cell receptor (beta chain) is a study of chemoradiotherapy in HPV16-positive cancers. Some clones are missing from TCRdb's copy, which holds only in-frame ones; the method was immunoSEQ multiplex PCR. Of fewer than 35,000 clones in the sample, about 93% were seen once. The sample here was blood, taken from a patient who underwent chemoradiotherapy. The sequence derives from a human donor with HPV-associated anogenital cancer.

CDR3 amino acids: CASRKGQVSYNEQFF. CDR3 coding DNA: TGTGCCAGCAGAAAGGGACAGGTCTCCTACAATGAGCAGTTCTTC. The gene calls are TRBV6-1 and TRBJ2-1; 8 nucleotides align to TRBD1. From germline, CDR1 is MNHNS and CDR2 SASEGT. After removal of 6 bases from V and 0 bases from J, the junction contained 4 bases not matched to a gene. The CDR3 is 15 amino acids.